The clone carrying this T cell receptor (beta chain) was observed a single time. Antigen: not known. Some second doses came at about 4 weeks and others at about 12 weeks; these were pooled. Clones were sequenced by immunoSEQ multiplex PCR, and TCRdb holds only the in-frame ones, with some missing. The data show roughly 77,000 clones, 92% seen once. Germline V gives CDR1 SGHRS, CDR2 YFSETQ. This CDR3 is built from 12 residues. V dropped 6 bases and J dropped 8 bases, with 11 bases sitting between them. The data originate from a study of T cell responses to AZD1222 COVID-19 vaccine. Study-wide results and caveats: In a largely white British group with more females than males, clonal diversity was possibly underestimated.

The origin of this receptor is an adult who received the AZD1222 COVID-19 vaccine. The chain employs TRBV5-1 and TRBJ2-2, with D uncertain. The sequencing here drew on peripheral blood, taken 28 days after the second AZD1222 dose. CDR3 coding DNA: TGCGCCAGCAACCTTCAAGGGGGGGAGCTGTTTTTT. This gives the protein CASNLQGGELFF.